This T cell receptor (beta chain) stems from a study of beta chain features in type 1 diabetes. The authors reverse transcribed all of the isolated RNA, so sequencing captured expressed TCRB transcripts. This table comes from immunoSEQ multiplex PCR, and its TCRdb copy is limited to in-frame clones, with some not included. The repertoire holds approximately 380,000 clones, roughly 16% seen once, with approximately 0.02% in the top ten. Study results and limitations: The study found that naive, central memory and Treg TCRB repertoires appeared more similar in patients than in healthy donors.

A note on this clone: Its antigen is not identified.

This CDR3 comprises 15 residues. Germline loops: CDR1 SGHAT, CDR2 FQNNGV. Losses at the gene ends were 4 bases for V and 1 base for J; bases not matched to a gene: 4. This sequence joins TRBV11-2 and TRBJ2-7; TRBD2 matches 10 bases. The sample comprised naive CD4+ T cells from blood. The sequence was obtained from a woman younger than 35 in good health. Written as DNA, the CDR3 is TGTGCCAGCAGCTCCGCGGGACTAGCGTCCTACGAGCAGTACTTC. It codes for CASSSAGLASYEQYF.